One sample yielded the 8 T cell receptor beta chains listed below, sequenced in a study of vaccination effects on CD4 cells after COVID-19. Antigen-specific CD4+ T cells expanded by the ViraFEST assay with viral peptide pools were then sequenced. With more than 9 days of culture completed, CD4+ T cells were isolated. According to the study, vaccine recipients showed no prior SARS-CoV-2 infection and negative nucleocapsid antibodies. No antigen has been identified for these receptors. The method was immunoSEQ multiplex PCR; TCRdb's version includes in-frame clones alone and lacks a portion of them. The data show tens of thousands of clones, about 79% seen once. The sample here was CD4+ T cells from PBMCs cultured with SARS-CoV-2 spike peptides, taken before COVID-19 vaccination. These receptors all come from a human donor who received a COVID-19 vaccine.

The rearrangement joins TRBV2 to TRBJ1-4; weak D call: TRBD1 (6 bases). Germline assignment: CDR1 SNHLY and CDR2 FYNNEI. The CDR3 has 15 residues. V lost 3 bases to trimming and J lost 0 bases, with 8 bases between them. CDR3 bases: TGTGCCAGCAGTGACGGGGGCGCAACTAATGAAAAACTGTTTTTT. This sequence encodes CASSDGGATNEKLFF. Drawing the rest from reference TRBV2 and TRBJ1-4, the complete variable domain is EPEVTQTPSHQVTQMGQEVILRCVPISNHLYFYWYRQILGQKVEFLVSFYNNEISEKSEIFDDQFSVERPDGSNFTLKIRSTKLEDSAMYFCASSDGGATNEKLFFGSGTQLSVL.

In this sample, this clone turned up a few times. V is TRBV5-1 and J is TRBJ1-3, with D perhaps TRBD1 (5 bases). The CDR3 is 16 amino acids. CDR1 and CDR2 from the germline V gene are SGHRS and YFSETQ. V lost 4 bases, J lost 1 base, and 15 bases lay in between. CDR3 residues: CASSPGTGDSGNTIYF. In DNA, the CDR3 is TGCGCCAGCAGCCCTGGGACGGGCGATTCTGGAAACACCATATATTTT.

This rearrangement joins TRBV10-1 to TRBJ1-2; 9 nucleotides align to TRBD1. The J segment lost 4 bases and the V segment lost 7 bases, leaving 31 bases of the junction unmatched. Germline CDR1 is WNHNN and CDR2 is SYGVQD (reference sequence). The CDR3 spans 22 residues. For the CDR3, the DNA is TGCGCCAGCAAAAAGCTCCGGGACAGGGCGAAAACCACTAAAATTTATACCTATGGCTACACCTTC. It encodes CASKKLRDRAKTTKIYTYGYTF.

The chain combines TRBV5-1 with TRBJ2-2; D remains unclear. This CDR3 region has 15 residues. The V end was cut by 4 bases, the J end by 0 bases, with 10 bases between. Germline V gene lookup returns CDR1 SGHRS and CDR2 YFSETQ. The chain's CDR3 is CASSQTAANTGELFF. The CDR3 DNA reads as TGCGCCAGCAGCCAGACGGCTGCGAACACCGGGGAGCTGTTTTTT.

The CDR3 DNA follows: TGTGCCAGCAGTGGTGGTGATACGCAGTATTTT. Translating it yields CASSGGDTQYF. The rearrangement joins TRBV25-1 to TRBJ2-3, with D uncertain. The germline V gene encodes CDR1 MGHDK and CDR2 SYGVNS. The CDR3 spans 11 residues. Deletions cut 4 bases from V and 6 bases from J, with 5 bases between.

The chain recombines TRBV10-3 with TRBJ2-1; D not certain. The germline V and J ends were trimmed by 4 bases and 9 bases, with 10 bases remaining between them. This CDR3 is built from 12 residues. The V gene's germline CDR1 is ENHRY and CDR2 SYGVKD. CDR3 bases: TGTGCCATCAGTGGTCTGGTCGGTGAGCAGTTCTTC. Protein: CAISGLVGEQFF.

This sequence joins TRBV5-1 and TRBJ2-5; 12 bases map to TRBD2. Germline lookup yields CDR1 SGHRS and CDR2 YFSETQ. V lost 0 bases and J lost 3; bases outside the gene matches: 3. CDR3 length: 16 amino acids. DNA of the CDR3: TGCGCCAGCAGCTTGGACCTAGCGGGGGGGGAAGAGACCCAGTACTTC. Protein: CASSLDLAGGEETQYF.

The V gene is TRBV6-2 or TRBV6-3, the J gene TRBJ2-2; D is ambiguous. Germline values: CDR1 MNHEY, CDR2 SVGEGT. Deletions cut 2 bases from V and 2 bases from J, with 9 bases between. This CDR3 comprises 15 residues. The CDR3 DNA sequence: TGTGCCAGCAGTTACGGTCTTTTTAACACCGGGGAGCTGTTTTTT. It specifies CASSYGLFNTGELFF.